The subject of this entry is one TCR beta chain. Authors' processing steps: Nucleated cell number was recorded as an estimate derived from reference gene primer amplification. The data were produced by immunoSEQ multiplex PCR, yet TCRdb's version contains in-frame clones alone and is incomplete. V, J and clone size are taken as reported in that table, and D and trimming were inferred from the DNA itself. Here the sample spans about 53,000 clones, 60% to 85% being singletons. This sample is part of a study of blood T cell repertoires in COVID-19. Study background: Spain, Italy and the United States supplied samples that represented acute and convalescent COVID-19. PBMCs, B-cell-depleted T cells, or T cells provided the cDNA or gDNA that made up the material.

J was trimmed by 7 bases and V by 1 base; bases with no gene match: 8. The CDR3 spans 16 residues. Germline V lookup: CDR1 LGHNT, CDR2 FRNRAP. The source material was peripheral blood. This clonotype originated in a human donor with active or convalescent COVID-19. The donor label of this sample is uncertain. The gene calls are TRBV12-5 and TRBJ1-4; 8 nucleotides agree with TRBD1. The CDR3 protein is CASGLGRQGLAEKLFF. In DNA, the CDR3 is TGTGCTAGTGGTTTGGGTCGACAGGGGCTGGCTGAAAAACTGTTTTTT.